The next 27 T cell receptor beta chains were all read from a single sample in a study of T cell responses to AZD1222 COVID-19 vaccine. Produced via immunoSEQ multiplex PCR; TCRdb's table is partial and in-frame only. The sample carries over 130,000 clones, 92% recorded once. Specimen: peripheral blood, collected 28 days after the second AZD1222 dose. These receptors were collected from an adult who received the AZD1222 COVID-19 vaccine.

CDR3 nucleotide sequence: TGTGCCAGCAGTGATGGACAGGGGGCGGGCTATGGCTACACCTTC. Translation: CASSDGQGAGYGYTF. V gene TRBV6-1 combines with J gene TRBJ1-2, with 11 bases identical to TRBD1. The CDR3 has 15 amino acids. CDR1 is MNHNS, CDR2 SASEGT, per germline. Trimming cost V 3 bases and J 4 bases; bases outside gene matches: 4.

The rearrangement links TRBV6-5 to TRBJ2-7; 10 bases agree with TRBD1. The germline gives CDR1 MNHEY, CDR2 SVGAGI. This CDR3 comprises 13 residues. J lost 7 bases, V lost 6 bases, and 6 bases had no gene match. CDR3 coding DNA: TGTGCCAGCAGGAGACAGGGGGCCTTAGAGCAGTACTTC. This gives the protein CASRRQGALEQYF.

The gene calls are TRBV29-1 and TRBJ1-2; 9 nucleotides line up with TRBD1. The trim removed 6 bases at V and 8 bases at J, leaving 19 bases unmatched. This CDR3 contains 16 residues. Looked up from germline, CDR1 is SQVTM and CDR2 is ANQGSEA. CDR3 amino acids: CSVFAGAGQGLYGYTF. In DNA, the CDR3 is TGCAGCGTCTTTGCGGGGGCCGGACAGGGGTTATACGGCTACACCTTC.

The CDR3: CATSRDYGRAEKEQYF. DNA of the CDR3: TGTGCCACCAGCAGAGATTACGGGAGGGCCGAGAAAGAGCAGTACTTC. The chain has TRBV15 and TRBJ2-7, with 8 bases fitting TRBD2. Germline V lookup: CDR1 LNHNV, CDR2 YYDKDF (reference sequence). Unmatched junction bases numbered 11, after V lost 0 bases and J lost 7 bases. This CDR3 contains 16 residues. The variable domain in full, completed from reference TRBV15 and TRBJ2-7, reads DAMVIQNPRYQVTQFGKPVTLSCSQTLNHNVMYWYQQKSSQAPKLLFHYYDKDFNNEADTPDNFQSRRPNTSFCFLDIRSPGLGDTAMYLCATSRDYGRAEKEQYFGPGTRLTVT.

V is TRBV27 and J is TRBJ2-7; 8 positions agree with TRBD2. CDR1 MNHEY and CDR2 SMNVEV come from the germline V gene (reference sequence). CDR3 length equals 13 residues. V was clipped by 2 bases and J by 3 bases; unmatched bases: 0. The CDR3 is CASSLTSGYEQYF. The CDR3, as DNA: TGTGCCAGCAGTTTAACTAGCGGCTACGAGCAGTACTTC.

This chain connects TRBV28 to TRBJ1-2, with TRBD1 as a possible D gene (6 bases). Germline assignment: CDR1 MDHEN and CDR2 SYDVKM. V was trimmed by 2 bases and J by 8 bases, leaving 15 bases between them. The CDR3 consists of 14 residues. CDR3 sequence (DNA): TGTGCCAGCAGTTTACATACCAGGGGAGAAGGCTACACCTTC. The encoded protein is CASSLHTRGEGYTF.

V and J are TRBV24-1 and TRBJ2-5; TRBD1 is a possible D gene (5 bases). This CDR3 is 15 amino acids long. Germline loops: CDR1 KGHDR, CDR2 SFDVKD. V was shortened by 3 bases and J by 5 bases, with 15 bases between the two germline ends. This chain's CDR3 is CATSDTKGLMETQYF. The CDR3, as DNA: TGTGCCACCAGTGATACCAAGGGGCTTATGGAGACCCAGTACTTC.

This clone was picked up one time. CDR3: CASSPLFRADYGYTF. CDR3 in DNA: TGTGCCAGCAGCCCCCTTTTTAGGGCTGACTATGGCTACACCTTC. The V and J genes are TRBV3-1 (or the pseudogene TRBV3-2) and TRBJ1-2, with D unclear. The V gene's germline CDR1 is LGHDT and CDR2 YNNKEL (reference sequence). Trimming stripped 4 bases from V and 3 bases from J, with 15 bases between. This CDR3 has 15 amino acids.

V usage is TRBV7-9 and J usage is TRBJ1-1; D gene uncertain. V gave up 4 bases and J gave up 4 bases, with 10 bases separating them. In germline, CDR1 is SEHNR, CDR2 FQNEAQ (reference sequence). The CDR3 is 13 amino acids. CDR3 protein: CASSSGGVTEAFF. The DNA of the CDR3 is TGTGCCAGCAGCTCTGGCGGGGTCACTGAAGCTTTCTTT. Full variable domain (rest looked up from reference TRBV7-9 and TRBJ1-1): DTGVSQNPRHKITKRGQNVTFRCDPISEHNRLYWYRQTLGQGPEFLTYFQNEAQLEKSRLLSDRFSAERPKGSFSTLEIQRTEQGDSAMYLCASSSGGVTEAFFGQGTRLTVV.

J is TRBJ1-1 and V is TRBV11-3, with TRBD1 matching 7 bases. From germline, CDR1 is SGHNT and CDR2 YENEEA. The CDR3 spans 14 residues. With 1 base clipped from V and 6 bases from J, the junction kept 5 bases outside the gene matches. The CDR3 region is CASSLGGTAAEAFF. The CDR3 DNA reads TGTGCCAGCAGCTTAGGTGGGACAGCCGCTGAAGCTTTCTTT.

V is TRBV28 and J is TRBJ2-7, with TRBD2 matching over 9 bases. Germline-derived CDR1 and CDR2 are MDHEN and SYDVKM. V lost 7 bases and J lost 0; bases outside the gene matches: 10. The CDR3 contains 16 residues. DNA for the CDR3: TGTGCCAGCAAAGTGACTAGCGGATCTTTCTCCTACGAGCAGTACTTC. Its translation is CASKVTSGSFSYEQYF.

Concerning this clone itself: The same CDR3 can be traced to other DNA sequences in this sample. The rearrangement uses TRBV5-1 and TRBJ1-5; D unclear. The CDR3 has 15 residues. Looked up from germline, CDR1 is SGHRS and CDR2 is YFSETQ. Trimming cost V 3 bases and J 0 bases, with 10 bases left between them. CDR3 in DNA: TGCGCCAGCAGCTCTGGACCAAATAGCAATCAGCCCCAGCATTTT. It yields the protein CASSSGPNSNQPQHF.

This clone was observed once. V usage is TRBV18 and J usage is TRBJ2-1, with 12 positions matching TRBD2. Losses at the gene ends were 2 bases for V and 2 bases for J; bases not matched to a gene: 10. Germline V gene data show CDR1 as KGHSH and CDR2 as LQKENI. CDR3 length: 19 residues. The CDR3 coding sequence is TGTGCCAGCTCACCAGTCGTGGCTAGCGGGAGGGGCGCCTACAATGAGCAGTTCTTC. It translates to CASSPVVASGRGAYNEQFF.

This clone was counted a single time. The chain couples TRBV12-5 to TRBJ2-1, with D tentatively TRBD1 or TRBD2 (5 bases each). The CDR3 runs to 15 residues. Germline lookup yields CDR1 LGHNT and CDR2 FRNRAP. The V end lost 8 bases, the J end lost 0 bases, and 14 bases lay between the germline ends. The CDR3: CASKPGPNSYNEQFF. CDR3 DNA sequence: TGTGCTAGTAAACCGGGGCCAAACTCCTACAATGAGCAGTTCTTC.

This chain connects TRBV5-1 to TRBJ1-2; the match to TRBD1 covers 7 bases. Trimming at V came to 3 bases and at J to 0 bases, leaving 5 bases not matched to a gene. Germline V gene lookup returns CDR1 SGHRS and CDR2 YFSETQ. This CDR3 spans 15 amino acids. The CDR3 DNA is TGCGCCAGCAGCTCGTGGGACAGACCTAACTATGGCTACACCTTC. Residues: CASSSWDRPNYGYTF.

The chain has TRBV27 and TRBJ2-7; D gene ambiguous. The germline V and J ends were trimmed by 6 bases and 2 bases, with 17 bases remaining between them. The CDR3 contains 15 residues. Germline V gives CDR1 MNHEY, CDR2 SMNVEV (reference sequence). Here the CDR3 reads CASSLGGSGTYEQYF. The CDR3 DNA reads as TGTGCCAGCAGCTTGGGTGGGTCAGGAACCTACGAGCAGTACTTC.

This clone was recorded only once. The chain joins TRBV28 to TRBJ2-7; D remains ambiguous. The V end lost 6 bases, the J end lost 6 bases, and 15 bases lay between the germline ends. CDR1 is MDHEN, CDR2 SYDVKM, per germline. The CDR3 is 13 residues long. This CDR3 reads CASRDHSSGEQYF. DNA for the CDR3: TGTGCCAGCAGGGACCACTCCTCAGGCGAGCAGTACTTC.

V is TRBV2 and J is TRBJ1-5; D gene ambiguous. This CDR3 has 16 amino acids. CDR1 is SNHLY, CDR2 FYNNEI, per germline. V lost 4 bases to trimming and J lost 2 bases, with 15 bases between them. Here the CDR3 reads CASSGFNREGNQPQHF. CDR3 in DNA: TGTGCCAGCAGTGGGTTCAATAGGGAGGGCAATCAGCCCCAGCATTTT.

The genes are TRBV2 and TRBJ2-3, with 8 bases lining up with TRBD2. The CDR3 sequence is 16 residues long. Germline-derived CDR1 and CDR2 are SNHLY and FYNNEI. V trimming: 0 bases; J trimming: 1 base; junction bases outside the gene matches: 3. CDR3 sequence: CASSEAGTSGTDTQYF. CDR3 sequence (DNA): TGTGCCAGCAGTGAAGCAGGGACTAGTGGCACAGATACGCAGTATTTT.

The chain couples TRBV5-4 to TRBJ2-1; 7 nucleotides match TRBD2. From germline, CDR1 is SGHNT and CDR2 YYREEE (reference sequence). The junction had 6 bases not matched to a gene; V was cut back by 0 bases and J by 3 bases. This CDR3 spans 16 amino acids. CDR3 sequence reads: CASSLESGLGYNEQFF. In nucleotides, the CDR3 is TGTGCCAGCAGCTTGGAATCCGGACTAGGCTACAATGAGCAGTTCTTC.

The chain uses TRBV20-1 and TRBJ1-1; a possible D gene is TRBD1 (5 bases). Germline assignment: CDR1 DFQATT and CDR2 SNEGSKA (reference sequence). CDR3 length: 14 amino acids. V shed 3 bases and J shed 4 bases, with 15 bases lying between them. CDR3 bases: TGCAGTGCTAGTTTGGGTCGGGGGGTCACTGAAGCTTTCTTT. It codes for CSASLGRGVTEAFF.

The genes are TRBV5-6 and TRBJ1-2; 8 nucleotides line up with TRBD1. V dropped 4 bases and J dropped 5; count of bases not matched to a gene: 10. CDR3 length: 15 amino acids. CDR1 and CDR2 (germline): SGHDT, YYEEEE. This chain's CDR3 is CASSPHLGQGYGYTF. The CDR3, as DNA: TGTGCCAGCAGCCCACACCTCGGACAGGGTTATGGCTACACCTTC.

This rearrangement joins TRBV19 to TRBJ1-2; 9 nucleotides match TRBD1. Germline values: CDR1 LNHDA, CDR2 SQIVND (reference sequence). The CDR3 is made up of 14 amino acids. The V segment lost 8 bases and the J segment 2 bases; nucleotides outside the gene matches: 6. The CDR3 reads CASQDRGFNYGYTF. DNA for the CDR3: TGTGCCAGTCAGGACAGGGGATTCAACTATGGCTACACCTTC.

The chain's CDR3 is CASSFNSPNEQFF. For the CDR3, the DNA is TGTGCCAGCAGCTTCAATTCACCGAATGAGCAGTTCTTC. The chain couples TRBV11-3 to TRBJ2-1, with D unresolved. The CDR3 has 13 residues. Germline-derived CDR1 and CDR2 are SGHNT and YENEEA. V shed 3 bases and J shed 7 bases, with 10 bases lying between them.

J is TRBJ2-3 and V is TRBV5-4, with TRBD2 matching over 12 bases. The V gene's germline CDR1 is SGHNT and CDR2 YYREEE (reference sequence). J gave up 3 bases and V 4 bases, and 6 bases lay outside the gene matches. This CDR3 has 16 residues. CDR3 nucleotide sequence: TGTGCCAGCAGCGGCGGGACTAGCGGGCGGACAGATACGCAGTATTTT. Residues: CASSGGTSGRTDTQYF.

The chain couples TRBV29-1 to TRBJ2-1, with 7 bases identical to TRBD2. Germline V lookup: CDR1 SQVTM, CDR2 ANQGSEA. The CDR3 contains 13 residues. J was trimmed by 7 bases and V by 5 bases; bases with no gene match: 8. The CDR3 is CSVLLGLRNEQFF. As DNA, the CDR3 is TGCAGCGTTTTGTTGGGACTACGAAATGAGCAGTTCTTC.

The rearrangement joins TRBV30 to TRBJ2-7; possibly TRBD1 for D (5 bases). This CDR3 is built from 12 residues. Per germline, CDR1 GTSNPN and CDR2 SVGIG (reference sequence). Trimming removed 0 bases from V and 6 bases from J, with 9 bases in between. CDR3 sequence (DNA): TGTGCCTGGAGTGTACTCGACAGCGAGCAGTACTTC. Its protein product is CAWSVLDSEQYF.